This entry is about one TCR beta chain. Its cognate antigen is unknown. Treatment denoted: oral pan-JAK inhibitor, 5-10 mg twice daily. Lesional scalp punch biopsies and peripheral blood came from alopecia areata patients. This sample is drawn from a study of CD8+ T cells in alopecia areata. Study background: Treated patients were given oral tofacitinib, which was dosed at 5 to 10 mg twice daily. Study-level results: Links between baseline CD8+ expansion and response need larger treated cohorts.

The J segment lost 4 bases and the V segment lost 8 bases, leaving 4 bases of the junction unmatched. In germline, CDR1 is SQVTM, CDR2 ANQGSEA. CDR3 length: 12 residues. RNA extraction was followed by reverse transcription into cDNA, which acted as the sequencing template. Assay: immunoSEQ multiplex PCR; the TCRdb copy retains only in-frame clones and omits some. The table has some 170,000 clones, 58% seen once. The chain uses TRBV29-1 and TRBJ2-5, with TRBD1 identical over 10 bases. The TCR sequence derives from a human donor with alopecia areata. Source: CD4+ T cells sorted from blood, taken between weeks 55 and 65, from a patient treated with tofacitinib. The CDR3 spells CSTGQGLETQYF. CDR3 coding DNA: TGCAGCACGGGACAGGGGCTAGAGACCCAGTACTTC.